Given below is one T cell receptor (beta chain) in context. These data originate in a study of blood T cell repertoires in COVID-19. Original processing notes: The assay estimated nucleated cells by amplifying reference gene primers. Generated by immunoSEQ multiplex PCR, the TCRdb table keeps only in-frame clones and is missing some. D and trimming were read from the DNA, whereas the V and J calls and clone size are those reported in that table. The sample has 100,000 to 150,000 clones; approximately 71% are singletons. J was trimmed by 8 bases and V by 3 bases; bases with no gene match: 8. This CDR3 is built from 15 residues. The germline V gene encodes CDR1 LNHDA and CDR2 SQIVND (reference sequence).

The sequence was collected from a human donor in a cohort sampled during active COVID-19. This chain connects TRBV19 to TRBJ2-1, with 9 bases matching TRBD2. Sequenced: peripheral blood. The CDR3 DNA reads as TGTGCCAGTAGTATGGGTAGCGGGAGTAGACATGAGCAGTTCTTC. Protein sequence: CASSMGSGSRHEQFF.